These 14 T cell receptor beta chains came from one sample sequenced in a study of blood T cell repertoires in COVID-19. Profiling relied on immunoSEQ multiplex PCR, and the TCRdb table lists in-frame clones only, not all of them. Seen here are a few hundred thousand clones, more than 85% observed once, and the top ten hold approximately 2.6%. Material for sequencing was peripheral blood. The receptors stem from a person under 35 with COVID-19, enrolled during active disease.

The rearrangement uses TRBV15 and TRBJ1-1; D not certain. Germline assignment: CDR1 LNHNV and CDR2 YYDKDF (reference sequence). V was clipped by 8 bases and J by 4 bases, with 17 bases between them. The CDR3 totals 14 residues. As DNA, the CDR3 is TGTGCCACCGAGCGCTTGGTGTTGGGCACTGAAGCTTTCTTT. This translates into CATERLVLGTEAFF.

The V call is TRBV6-5, the J call TRBJ2-1; D is unclear. There are 13 residues in the CDR3. The germline V gene encodes CDR1 MNHEY and CDR2 SVGAGI. With 8 bases removed from V and 3 bases from J, the gap between germline ends came to 11 bases. Written as DNA, the CDR3 is TGTGCCAGCTTAGACAACAACTACAATGAGCAGTTCTTC. This gives the protein CASLDNNYNEQFF.

The V call is TRBV13, the J call TRBJ2-1; 10 bases are shared with TRBD2. Trimming removed 2 bases from V and 7 bases from J; junction bases left unmatched: 5. Germline loops: CDR1 PRHDT, CDR2 FYEKMQ (reference sequence). CDR3 length: 15 amino acids. In DNA form, the CDR3 reads TGTGCCAGCAGCTTATCTAGCGGGAGCCTAAATGAGCAGTTCTTC. Translating gives CASSLSSGSLNEQFF. The full variable domain, in which reference TRBV13 and TRBJ2-1 provide the parts outside the CDR3, is AAGVIQSPRHLIKEKRETATLKCYPIPRHDTVYWYQQGPGQDPQFLISFYEKMQSDKGSIPDRFSAQQFSDYHSELNMSSLELGDSALYFCASSLSSGSLNEQFFGPGTRLTVL.

The chain is built from TRBV24-1 and TRBJ2-1; 7 bases match TRBD1. Germline V gives CDR1 KGHDR, CDR2 SFDVKD. The CDR3 runs to 16 residues. V lost 1 base, J lost 1 base, and 3 bases stayed unmatched. The CDR3 region has the DNA TGTGCCACCAGTGATTTCCAGGACAGGTCCTACAATGAGCAGTTCTTC. It encodes CATSDFQDRSYNEQFF.

The chain couples TRBV28 to TRBJ1-2, with D tentatively TRBD1 (5 bases). The CDR3 covers 13 residues. The germline V gene encodes CDR1 MDHEN and CDR2 SYDVKM. Between the trimmed V and J ends, which lost 6 bases and 5 bases, there was a span of 13 bases. In DNA, the CDR3 is TGTGCCAGCAGCTCAGGGAAAGTGTATGGCTACACCTTC. Its protein product is CASSSGKVYGYTF.

The chain uses TRBV18 and TRBJ1-1; tentative D call: TRBD1 (5 bases). The CDR3 has 16 residues. Germline CDR1 reads KGHSH; CDR2 reads LQKENI. V was pared by 3 bases and J by 0 bases, with 14 bases between. The CDR3 DNA sequence: TGTGCCAGCTCACCGGTCGGACACCTCATGAACACTGAAGCTTTCTTT. This codes for CASSPVGHLMNTEAFF.

The chain couples TRBV24-1 to TRBJ2-3; weak D call: TRBD1 (5 bases). V gave up 9 bases and J gave up 0 bases, with 9 bases separating them. Germline V gene data show CDR1 as KGHDR and CDR2 as SFDVKD. The CDR3 totals 13 residues. CDR3 coding DNA: TGTGCCACCCAGGGCGCTAGCACAGATACGCAGTATTTT. The encoded protein is CATQGASTDTQYF.

V gene TRBV18 combines with J gene TRBJ2-3; TRBD1 aligns across 8 bases. Germline assignment: CDR1 KGHSH and CDR2 LQKENI. This CDR3 has 16 amino acids. V shed 7 bases and J 3 bases; nucleotides not matched to a gene: 12. CDR3 sequence: CASLQGQGGRTDTQYF. In DNA, the CDR3 is TGTGCCAGCTTACAAGGACAGGGAGGTCGTACAGATACGCAGTATTTT.

This clone has more than one count but fewer than ten. The J gene is TRBJ1-1, the V gene TRBV4-2; unclear D gene. Trimming removed 0 bases from V and 1 base from J, with 6 bases in between. The CDR3 extends over 14 amino acids. CDR1 and CDR2 (germline): LGHNA, YNFKEQ. The CDR3 nucleotides read TGTGCCAGCAGCCAAGATCTGTGGAACACTGAAGCTTTCTTT. This translates into CASSQDLWNTEAFF.

The chain combines TRBV7-2 with TRBJ2-5; TRBD2 agrees at 7 bases. Trimming cost V 3 bases and J 5 bases; bases outside gene matches: 3. Germline V gives CDR1 SGHTA, CDR2 FQGNSA. The CDR3 has 13 residues. As DNA, the CDR3 is TGTGCCAGCAGCTTCCCGGGAGGTGAGACCCAGTACTTC. It encodes CASSFPGGETQYF.

This CDR3 is CASRLDIGNTIYF. CDR3 bases: TGTGCCAGCAGACTCGATATTGGAAACACCATATATTTT. V is TRBV6-5 and J is TRBJ1-3; no clear D gene. The CDR3 runs 13 residues. V lost 6 bases to trimming and J lost 3 bases, with 9 bases between them. Germline V gives CDR1 MNHEY, CDR2 SVGAGI.

This clone was detected ten times or more. This sequence joins TRBV11-2 and TRBJ2-7, with TRBD2 matching over 7 bases. Trimming took 2 bases from V and 0 from J; bases not matched to a gene: 7. The CDR3 length is 16 residues. Germline CDR1 SGHAT, CDR2 FQNNGV. CDR3 sequence reads: CASSLLDGGSSYEQYF. As DNA, the CDR3 is TGTGCCAGCAGCTTATTGGATGGCGGGAGCTCCTACGAGCAGTACTTC. Using reference TRBV11-2 and TRBJ2-7 for the parts outside the CDR3, the full variable domain is EAGVAQSPRYKIIEKRQSVAFWCNPISGHATLYWYQQILGQGPKLLIQFQNNGVVDDSQLPKDRFSAERLKGVDSTLKIQPAKLEDSAVYLCASSLLDGGSSYEQYFGPGTRLTVT.

The chain carries TRBV9 and TRBJ1-2; possible D gene TRBD1, 6 bases. V shed 2 bases and J shed 3 bases, with 20 bases lying between them. Per the germline V gene, CDR1 is SGDLS and CDR2 is YYNGEE. This CDR3 comprises 17 residues. The CDR3 DNA reads as TGTGCCAGCAGCGTCTTGGACAGAGAATCCCTATACTATGGCTACACCTTC. Its translation is CASSVLDRESLYYGYTF.

In DNA form, the CDR3 reads TGTGCCAGCTCCCCCGCGGGGGGGCTATGGACCGGGGAGCTGTTTTTT. Amino acid sequence: CASSPAGGLWTGELFF. The rearrangement uses TRBV7-9 and TRBJ2-2; TRBD2 matches at 9 bases. The V and J ends lost 8 bases and 5 bases, in that order; junction bases with no gene match: 12. The germline CDR1 and CDR2 sequences are SEHNR and FQNEAQ (reference sequence). The CDR3 runs to 16 residues.